Listed below are T cell receptor beta chains from one sample, sequenced in a study of blood T cells in healthy people across ages. Using its own MiXCR run on the 5' RACE reads, TCRdb lists one record per CDR3 protein. The data contain about 670,000 distinct CDR3 sequences, around two fifths of them singletons. Sequencing used blood. The receptors here all came from a man older than 75 in good health. Each CDR3 is given with its conserved first and last residue. D genes are given only for firm matches. Size is omitted from some rows. Given values are once, few, many or a class for expanded clones.

>NA|TRBJ1-2|NA|TRBV4-2
CASSQSKGEGYTF
TGTGCCAGCAGCCAAAGTAAAGGGGAGGGCTACACCTTC
>NA|TRBJ2-5|few|TRBV29-1
CSVAGGRGETQYF
TGCAGCGTTGCCGGGGGGCGTGGGGAGACCCAGTACTTC
>TRBD2|TRBJ2-5|few|TRBV20-1
CSARGGGNQETQYF
TGCAGTGCTAGAGGCGGGGGTAACCAAGAGACCCAGTACTTC
>NA|TRBJ1-1|NA|TRBV6-2/TRBV6-3
CASRYDGAEAFF
TGTGCCAGCAGGTATGACGGAGCTGAAGCTTTCTTT
>TRBD1|TRBJ2-7|many|TRBV6-2/TRBV6-3
CASRMTGNLDEQYF
TGTGCCAGCAGGATGACAGGGAATTTGGACGAGCAGTACTTC
>NA|TRBJ2-5|once|TRBV11-2
CASSLDRARGSNEQYF
TGTGCCAGCAGCTTAGACAGGGCTAGAGGGAGCAATGAGCAGTACTTC
>NA|TRBJ2-6|NA|TRBV3-1
CASSQFGANVLTF
TGTGCCAGCAGCCAATTTGGGGCCAACGTCCTGACTTTC
>NA|TRBJ2-2|few|TRBV7-2
CASRGPGVGELFF
TGTGCCAGCAGGGGACCCGGGGTCGGGGAGCTGTTTTTT
>TRBD2|TRBJ2-5|few|TRBV2
CASSDSGGKTQYF
TGTGCCAGCAGTGACTCCGGGGGGAAGACCCAGTACTTC
>NA|TRBJ2-5|NA|TRBV29-1
CSVDPTSTSGNEQYF
TGCAGCGTGGACCCCACTAGTACCTCCGGCAATGAGCAGTACTTC
>TRBD2|TRBJ2-1|NA|TRBV7-2
CASSSPGGLAGGNSYNEQFF
TGTGCCAGCAGCTCGCCTGGGGGACTAGCGGGGGGGAACTCCTACAATGAGCAGTTCTTC
>NA|TRBJ2-1|few|TRBV24-1
CATSGSPYNEQFF
TGTGCCACCAGTGGGTCCCCCTACAATGAGCAGTTCTTC
>NA|TRBJ2-5|few|TRBV28
CASSFGGRGLETQYF
TGTGCCAGCAGTTTCGGGGGCCGGGGGCTGGAGACCCAGTACTTC
>NA|TRBJ2-3|few|TRBV4-2
CASSPGHSTDPQYF
TGTGCCAGCAGCCCGGGACACAGCACAGATCCGCAGTATTTT
>TRBD1|TRBJ1-5|NA|TRBV20-1
CNARPPGQNQPQHF
TGCAATGCTAGGCCGCCGGGACAGAATCAGCCCCAGCATTTT
>NA|TRBJ2-3|few|TRBV29-1
CSASGRGLQYF
TGCAGCGCTTCTGGGCGGGGCTTGCAGTATTTT
>NA|TRBJ2-5|NA|TRBV6-2/TRBV6-3
CASGQTRETQYF
TGTGCCAGCGGACAGACTAGAGAGACCCAGTACTTC
>TRBD1|TRBJ2-4|NA|TRBV20-1
CSAYTGGPKNIQYF
TGCAGTGCTTACACAGGGGGGCCCAAAAACATTCAGTACTTC
>NA|TRBJ2-3|NA|TRBV12-3/TRBV12-4
CASSSGPPYLADTQYF
TGTGCCAGCAGTTCCGGGCCTCCCTATTTAGCAGATACGCAGTATTTT
>NA|TRBJ2-7|few|TRBV20-1
CSARVGTYSYNEQYF
TGCAGTGCTAGAGTGGGGACATACTCCTACAATGAGCAGTACTTC
>TRBD1|TRBJ2-6|few|TRBV7-8
CASSLAQEGAIHFSGANVLTF
TGTGCCAGCAGCTTAGCGCAAGAGGGGGCAATACATTTCTCTGGGGCCAACGTCCTGACTTTC
>NA|TRBJ2-1|few|TRBV5-1
CASSHGSYNEQFF
TGCGCCAGCAGCCATGGCTCCTACAATGAGCAGTTCTTC
>TRBD2|TRBJ2-3|once|TRBV28
CASGAGGPGDTQYF
TGTGCCAGCGGAGCGGGGGGGCCGGGAGATACGCAGTATTTT
>NA|TRBJ1-2|few|TRBV3-1
CASSQGGGDGYTF
TGTGCCAGCAGCCAAGGAGGTGGAGATGGCTACACCTTC
>NA|TRBJ2-5|NA|TRBV29-1
CSGAPRDLMVTQYF
TGCAGCGGTGCCCCCCGGGACCTCATGGTGACCCAGTACTTC
>TRBD2|TRBJ2-3|once|TRBV3-1
CASSLRLAGGRDTQYF
TGTGCCAGCAGCCTACGACTAGCGGGGGGCCGGGATACGCAGTATTTT
>TRBD2|TRBJ2-5|NA|TRBV7-2
CAGSLGSSSGGETQYF
TGTGCCGGCAGCTTAGGAAGCTCTAGCGGGGGTGAGACCCAGTACTTC
>NA|TRBJ1-1|few|TRBV9
CATSVYTGSGTEAFF
TGTGCCACCTCAGTATATACAGGGTCGGGCACTGAAGCTTTCTTT
>TRBD1|TRBJ1-6|few|TRBV4-1
CASSQHDLAGTVYSSYNSPLHF
TGCGCCAGCAGCCAACATGATTTGGCCGGGACAGTCTACAGCTCCTATAATTCACCCCTCCACTTT